This section outlines one T cell receptor (beta chain) sequence together with its context. These data originate in a study of blood T cell repertoires in COVID-19. The table came from immunoSEQ multiplex PCR; TCRdb's copy has only in-frame clones and leaves some out. Of approximately 170,000 clones listed, over 75% are singletons. The CDR3 totals 14 residues. The V end was cut by 3 bases, the J end by 4 bases, with 16 bases between. Germline CDR1 reads DFQATT; CDR2 reads SNEGSKA (reference sequence). This sequence originates from a woman aged 18-29 years who had recovered from COVID-19. The chain couples TRBV20-1 to TRBJ2-7, with a tentative D call TRBD2 (6 bases). Sequences were obtained from PBMCs or T cells enriched from blood (not recorded which). Written as DNA, the CDR3 is TGCAGTGCTAGTAGGAGGAATAGCGGTTACGAGCAGTACTTC. This codes for CSASRRNSGYEQYF.